These 19 T cell receptor beta chains came from one sample sequenced in a study of T cells in narcolepsy. TCRdb's table, derived via immunoSEQ multiplex PCR, lists solely in-frame clones and lacks some. The data show 30,000 or so clones, about four fifths seen once. The sample was CD45RA- memory CD4+ T cells from PBMCs. All receptors derive from a human donor with narcolepsy.

The rearrangement uses TRBV5-6 and TRBJ2-7; D is unresolved. Trimming cost V 0 bases and J 3 bases, with 13 bases left between them. This CDR3 is 15 amino acids long. Germline CDR1 SGHDT, CDR2 YYEEEE. CDR3 sequence reads: CASSLARVKNYEQYF. Here the CDR3 DNA reads TGTGCCAGCAGCTTGGCTCGGGTGAAGAACTACGAGCAGTACTTC.

V gene TRBV27 combines with J gene TRBJ2-1; no definite D call. V was shortened by 7 bases and J by 6 bases, with 19 bases between the two germline ends. The CDR3 contains 15 residues. The germline CDR1 and CDR2 sequences are MNHEY and SMNVEV (reference sequence). The CDR3 region is CASTISYLTGNEQFF. The CDR3 nucleotides read TGTGCCAGCACCATATCGTACCTTACGGGCAATGAGCAGTTCTTC.

This clone was observed a few times. CDR3 sequence: CASSAEGNSPLHF. DNA of the CDR3: TGTGCCAGCAGCGCAGAAGGAAATTCACCCCTCCACTTT. The chain couples TRBV11-3 to TRBJ1-6; D ambiguous. Germline V gives CDR1 SGHNT, CDR2 YENEEA. This CDR3 contains 13 residues. Trimming stripped 5 bases from V and 7 bases from J, with 9 bases between. The full variable domain, its missing parts supplied by reference TRBV11-3 and TRBJ1-6, is EAGVVQSPRYKIIEKKQPVAFWCNPISGHNTLYWYLQNLGQGPELLIRYENEEAVDDSQLPKDRFSAERLKGVDSTLKIQPAELGDSAVYLCASSAEGNSPLHFGNGTRLTVT.

This chain connects TRBV4-2 to TRBJ2-6, with TRBD1 identical over 8 bases. The germline V gene encodes CDR1 LGHNA and CDR2 YNFKEQ. CDR3 size: 17 residues. J lost 2 bases, V lost 1 base, and 4 bases had no gene match. CDR3 DNA sequence: TGTGCCAGCAGCCAAGCGCAGGGGGCTACTGGGGCCAACGTCCTGACTTTC. Translated: CASSQAQGATGANVLTF.

V and J are TRBV7-3 and TRBJ2-6, with D perhaps TRBD1 (5 bases). CDR3 length equals 14 residues. The germline V and J ends were trimmed by 4 bases and 2 bases, with 6 bases remaining between them. Per germline, CDR1 SGHTA and CDR2 FQGTGA. DNA for the CDR3: TGTGCCAGCAGCTCAGGGACTGGGGCCAACGTCCTGACTTTC. Residues: CASSSGTGANVLTF.

The CDR3: CASSIFPGVRTEAFF. The CDR3 DNA follows: TGTGCCAGTAGTATATTCCCAGGGGTGAGGACTGAAGCTTTCTTT. The rearrangement uses TRBV19 and TRBJ1-1, with D perhaps matching TRBD1 (6 bases). The CDR3 spans 15 residues. V shed 2 bases and J shed 5 bases, with 15 bases lying between them. The germline gives CDR1 LNHDA, CDR2 SQIVND (reference sequence).

Remarks on this clone: Additional DNA sequences in this sample encode the identical CDR3. The rearrangement uses TRBV2 and TRBJ1-2, with TRBD1 as a possible D gene (5 bases). Per germline, CDR1 SNHLY and CDR2 FYNNEI. V was trimmed by 5 bases and J by 3 bases, leaving 10 bases between them. The CDR3 consists of 13 residues. The CDR3, as DNA: TGTGCCAGCAGTCCCCAAGGGGACTATGGCTACACCTTC. Its translation: CASSPQGDYGYTF.

This sequence joins TRBV4-1 and TRBJ1-5, with no clear D. V was clipped by 4 bases and J by 0 bases, with 10 bases between them. Germline V gives CDR1 MGHRA, CDR2 YSYEKL. The CDR3 consists of 15 residues. The DNA of the CDR3 is TGCGCCAGCAGCCTAGAGGCGTATAGCAATCAGCCCCAGCATTTT. Its translation: CASSLEAYSNQPQHF.

The rearrangement links TRBV5-4 to TRBJ2-6; D is ambiguous. V shed 2 bases and J shed 4 bases, with 7 bases lying between them. From germline, CDR1 is SGHNT and CDR2 YYREEE (reference sequence). CDR3 size: 14 residues. In DNA, the CDR3 is TGTGCCAGCAGCTTAGACCCAGGGGCCAACGTCCTGACTTTC. It specifies CASSLDPGANVLTF.

This chain uses TRBV7-9 with TRBJ2-7, with 7 bases that match TRBD1. J gave up 3 bases and V 2 bases, and 4 bases lay outside the gene matches. This CDR3 has 14 residues. The germline V gene has CDR1 SEHNR and CDR2 FQNEAQ (reference sequence). The CDR3 here is CASSLNAGGYEQYF. The CDR3 DNA reads as TGTGCCAGCAGCTTAAACGCAGGGGGCTACGAGCAGTACTTC.

The rearrangement uses TRBV19 and TRBJ1-4, with D hard to call. The CDR3 runs to 13 residues. Germline V gene data show CDR1 as LNHDA and CDR2 as SQIVND (reference sequence). V was trimmed by 1 base and J by 6 bases, leaving 6 bases between them. CDR3 in amino acids: CASSIVQYEKLFF. In nucleotides, the CDR3 is TGTGCCAGTAGTATAGTACAGTATGAAAAACTGTTTTTT.

The chain employs TRBV9 and TRBJ2-1; 16 bases agree with TRBD2. CDR1 is SGDLS, CDR2 YYNGEE, per germline. J gave up 4 bases and V 3 bases, and 4 bases lay outside the gene matches. This CDR3 is 17 amino acids long. CDR3 in DNA: TGTGCCAGCAGCGCGGGACTAGCGGGGGGGCTATACAATGAGCAGTTCTTC. Amino acids: CASSAGLAGGLYNEQFF.

V usage is TRBV6-1 and J usage is TRBJ1-5; no firm D call. Trimming shortened V by 0 bases and J by 0 bases, and 12 bases separated the two germline ends. This CDR3 is 17 amino acids long. Germline CDR1 MNHNS, CDR2 SASEGT. The CDR3 DNA is TGTGCCAGCAGTGAAGCGGGTGGCAGATATAGCAATCAGCCCCAGCATTTT. Its translation is CASSEAGGRYSNQPQHF.

V is TRBV19 and J is TRBJ2-7; TRBD1 matches 8 bases. V dropped 6 bases and J dropped 4; count of bases not matched to a gene: 8. This CDR3 is built from 14 residues. CDR1 is LNHDA and CDR2 is SQIVND in the germline V gene (reference sequence). This CDR3 reads CASSTIGTGYEQYF. As DNA, the CDR3 is TGTGCCAGTAGCACCATTGGGACAGGATACGAGCAGTACTTC.

DNA for the CDR3: TGTGCCAGCAGCTTAGTGGCAGTGAATCAGCCCCAGCATTTT. Translation gives CASSLVAVNQPQHF. The V gene is TRBV7-2, the J gene TRBJ1-5; the D is unclear. Germline CDR1 is SGHTA and CDR2 is FQGNSA. This CDR3 comprises 14 residues. Trimming removed 1 base from V and 4 bases from J, with 8 bases in between. Variable domain in full (rest from reference TRBV7-2 and TRBJ1-5): GAGVSQSPSNKVTEKGKDVELRCDPISGHTALYWYRQSLGQGLEFLIYFQGNSAPDKSGLPSDRFSAERTGGSVSTLTIQRTQQEDSAVYLCASSLVAVNQPQHFGDGTRLSIL.

The chain uses TRBV20-1 and TRBJ1-1; unclear D gene. Trimming stripped 2 bases from V and 6 bases from J, with 7 bases between. There are 11 residues in the CDR3. Germline CDR1 and CDR2: DFQATT and SNEGSKA (reference sequence). CDR3 nucleotide sequence: TGCAGTGCTAGATTCAGATCTGAAGCTTTCTTT. Translated: CSARFRSEAFF.

The sample holds one count of this clone. The V and J genes are TRBV19 and TRBJ1-5; 11 nucleotides line up with TRBD1. The ends lost 5 bases at V and 8 bases at J; junction bases unmatched: 11. The CDR3 totals 16 residues. Germline V gives CDR1 LNHDA, CDR2 SQIVND (reference sequence). For the CDR3, the DNA is TGTGCCAGTAGTCGGCGGACAGGGGGCGCCTACGAGCCCCAGCATTTT. As protein: CASSRRTGGAYEPQHF.

The chain links TRBV5-1 to TRBJ1-2; 8 bases match TRBD1. V was clipped by 4 bases and J by 8 bases; unmatched bases: 10. CDR1 is SGHRS and CDR2 is YFSETQ in the germline V gene. The CDR3 sequence is 14 residues long. Written as DNA, the CDR3 is TGCGCCAGCAGCGACCTAAGACAGGGGAAGGGCTACACCTTC. Residues: CASSDLRQGKGYTF.

The chain recombines TRBV5-1 with TRBJ1-1; perhaps TRBD1 as D (6 bases). The V end was cut by 4 bases, the J end by 1 base, with 8 bases between. Germline CDR1 and CDR2: SGHRS and YFSETQ. The CDR3 is 13 amino acids. CDR3 sequence (DNA): TGCGCCAGCAGCCCGACAGGGAACACTGAAGCTTTCTTT. Protein sequence: CASSPTGNTEAFF.